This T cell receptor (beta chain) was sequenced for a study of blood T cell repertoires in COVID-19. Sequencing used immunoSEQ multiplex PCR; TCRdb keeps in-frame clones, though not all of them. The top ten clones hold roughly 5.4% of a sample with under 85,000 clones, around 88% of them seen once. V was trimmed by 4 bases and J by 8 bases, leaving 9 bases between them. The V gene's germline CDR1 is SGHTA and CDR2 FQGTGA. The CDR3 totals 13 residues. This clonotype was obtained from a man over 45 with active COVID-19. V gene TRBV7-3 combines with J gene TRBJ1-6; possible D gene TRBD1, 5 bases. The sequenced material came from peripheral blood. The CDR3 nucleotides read TGTGCCAGCAGCTCAGGACAATATTCACCCCTCCACTTT. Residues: CASSSGQYSPLHF.